Listed here are 6 T cell receptor beta chains from one sample, sequenced in a study of OX40 agonist ivuxolimab in advanced cancers. Clones were read by immunoSEQ multiplex PCR, and TCRdb kept only the in-frame ones, dropping some. The sample consists of 77,000 or so clones, about nine tenths of them appearing once. The specimen comprised CD4+ or CD8+ T cells sorted from blood, sampled in a trial of the OX40 agonist ivuxolimab. The receptors here all came from an adult with an advanced solid tumor such as melanoma, head and neck, liver or kidney cancer.

For this clone: This specimen includes other DNA sequences encoding the same CDR3. The chain employs TRBV15 and TRBJ2-7, with TRBD1 identical over 8 bases. The CDR3 length is 15 residues. V was clipped by 0 bases and J by 6 bases; unmatched bases: 7. Per the germline V gene, CDR1 is LNHNV and CDR2 is YYDKDF (reference sequence). CDR3 residues: CATSREGAGGVEQYF. DNA of the CDR3: TGTGCCACCAGCAGAGAGGGTGCAGGGGGCGTCGAGCAGTACTTC.

The chain recombines TRBV14 with TRBJ1-1, with 8 positions matching TRBD1. CDR3 length equals 15 residues. Germline CDR1 SGHDN, CDR2 FVKESK. The V and J ends lost 3 bases and 4 bases, in that order; junction bases with no gene match: 7. The DNA of the CDR3 is TGTGCCAGCAGCCACCGGACAGGGACGGGCACTGAAGCTTTCTTT. Translation gives CASSHRTGTGTEAFF.

The rearrangement uses TRBV25-1 and TRBJ1-5, with 8 bases aligning to TRBD1. After removal of 6 bases from V and 7 bases from J, the junction contained 8 bases not matched to a gene. The CDR3 consists of 14 residues. The germline CDR1 and CDR2 sequences are MGHDK and SYGVNS. CDR3 nucleotide sequence: TGTGCCAGCAGGGGGACAGGCGAGGGGCAGCCCCAGCATTTT. Translating gives CASRGTGEGQPQHF.

This clone showed up just a few times. The chain links TRBV6-5 to TRBJ2-7, with TRBD1 matching 9 bases. The CDR3 covers 15 residues. Germline V CDR1 and CDR2: MNHEY, SVGAGI. J was trimmed by 2 bases and V by 6 bases; bases with no gene match: 8. CDR3 coding DNA: TGTGCCAGCAGGTCGACCCGGGACAGGGCCTACGAGCAGTACTTC. It yields the protein CASRSTRDRAYEQYF.

The J gene is TRBJ2-6, the V gene TRBV6-1, with no clear D. Trimming took 7 bases from V and 0 from J, leaving 10 bases between them. CDR1 is MNHNS, CDR2 SASEGT, per germline. The CDR3 length is 15 residues. Here the CDR3 DNA reads TGTGCCAGCACGGCAGTCAGCTCTGGGGCCAACGTCCTGACTTTC. It is translated as CASTAVSSGANVLTF.

This clone was counted a few times. The chain uses TRBV10-3 and TRBJ1-1, with 7 bases that match TRBD1. The CDR3 runs 13 residues. V shed 10 bases and J 0 bases; nucleotides not matched to a gene: 5. Germline loops: CDR1 ENHRY, CDR2 SYGVKD. DNA of the CDR3: TGTGCCAGCGGACAGGAAATGAACACTGAAGCTTTCTTT. Translated, it gives CASGQEMNTEAFF.